The 29 T cell receptor beta chains presented below share a single source sample, sequenced in a study of identical twins. TCRdb used MiXCR to reprocess the 5' RACE reads, holding one entry per CDR3 protein. The sample has roughly 720,000 distinct CDR3 sequences; 15% to 20% are singletons. These data were also reused for a study on T cells expressing NK-cell markers.

The sequencing sample was made of PBMCs. Source of these receptors: a woman aged 18-29 years in good health.

The chain combines TRBV5-1 with TRBJ2-1, with D maybe TRBD1 (5 bases). Trimming took 1 base from V and 6 from J, leaving 14 bases between them. Per the germline V gene, CDR1 is SGHRS and CDR2 is YFSETQ. CDR3 length: 15 amino acids. Here the CDR3 reads CASSLSPGNPNEQFF. CDR3 bases: TGCGCCAGCAGCTTGTCGCCAGGGAACCCCAATGAGCAGTTCTTC.

Only a few counts were recorded for this clonotype. The chain combines TRBV18 with TRBJ2-1, with D perhaps matching TRBD2 (6 bases). The CDR3 has 16 residues. Germline assignment: CDR1 KGHSH and CDR2 LQKENI. Trimming cost V 6 bases and J 1 base, with 16 bases left between them. The chain's CDR3 is CASSPLAGSSYNEQFF. The CDR3 DNA follows: TGTGCCAGCTCCCCGCTGGCCGGGAGTTCCTACAATGAGCAGTTCTTC.

This clonotype appeared a few times. The chain recombines TRBV4-3 with TRBJ2-1; 10 bases are shared with TRBD2. This CDR3 is built from 15 residues. With V trimmed by 4 bases and J by 7 bases, 7 bases remained unmatched. Germline V gene sequence: CDR1 LGHNA, CDR2 YSLEER. CDR3 sequence reads: CASSRASGRGNEQFF. In nucleotides, the CDR3 is TGCGCCAGCAGCCGGGCTAGCGGGAGAGGAAATGAGCAGTTCTTC.

The chain couples TRBV10-1 to TRBJ2-1, with 10 bases aligning to TRBD2. Germline V lookup: CDR1 WNHNN, CDR2 SYGVQD (reference sequence). The CDR3 sequence is 15 residues long. After removal of 5 bases from V and 9 bases from J, the junction contained 10 bases not matched to a gene. CDR3 loop: CASSPSGSGASEQFF. In DNA form, the CDR3 reads TGCGCCAGCAGTCCTAGCGGGAGCGGGGCCAGTGAGCAGTTCTTC.

The chain links TRBV11-3 to TRBJ2-5; D remains ambiguous. From germline, CDR1 is SGHNT and CDR2 YENEEA. V gave up 2 bases and J gave up 10 bases, with 11 bases separating them. The CDR3 is 12 amino acids. CDR3 nucleotides: TGTGCCAGCAGCTTACGAGGTCCGGACCAGTACTTC. It encodes CASSLRGPDQYF.

Ten or more counts support this clonotype. This chain connects TRBV6-1 to TRBJ1-5; 9 nucleotides match TRBD1. The V and J ends lost 11 bases and 6 bases, in that order; junction bases with no gene match: 14. CDR1 and CDR2 from the germline V gene are MNHNS and SASEGT. CDR3 size: 15 residues. The CDR3 DNA is TGTGCCGTAAATGCCGGGACAGGGTCACGTCAGCCCCAGCATTTT. As protein: CAVNAGTGSRQPQHF.

Details on this clonotype: The CDR3 carries no conserved terminal phenylalanine or tryptophan, so it likely arises from a read error. This rearrangement joins TRBV7-2 to TRBJ2-7, with 7 bases lining up with TRBD2. The V gene's germline CDR1 is SGHTA and CDR2 FQGNSA. The length of the CDR3 is 14 residues. V lost 3 bases, J lost 3 bases, and 5 bases stayed unmatched. The CDR3 DNA reads TGTGCCAGCAGCTTCGCGGGAGACTACTACGAGCAGTACTCC. Protein sequence: CASSFAGDYYEQYS.

The rearrangement joins TRBV6-5 to TRBJ2-1; unclear D gene. In germline, CDR1 is MNHEY, CDR2 SVGAGI. V was cut by 6 bases and J by 9 bases, with 15 bases left in between. There are 13 residues in the CDR3. The chain's CDR3 is CASRLGPAGEQFF. For the CDR3, the DNA is TGTGCCAGCAGGTTAGGGCCCGCCGGTGAGCAGTTCTTC.

This clonotype was seen at least ten times. The chain links TRBV6-5 to TRBJ2-5; 14 bases agree with TRBD2. Germline trimming cut 2 bases from V and 2 bases from J; bases unmatched to any gene: 1. This CDR3 has 16 residues. Germline loops: CDR1 MNHEY, CDR2 SVGAGI. The CDR3 DNA follows: TGTGCCAGCAGTTACGGGACTAGCGGGGGACAAGAGACCCAGTACTTC. This sequence encodes CASSYGTSGGQETQYF.

This clonotype was counted at least ten times. This chain joins TRBV5-1 and TRBJ2-1; 14 bases fit TRBD2. The length of the CDR3 is 15 residues. Germline CDR1 and CDR2: SGHRS and YFSETQ. Trimming cost V 5 bases and J 8 bases; bases outside gene matches: 6. The CDR3, as DNA: TGCGCCAGCAGTTCCGGGACTAGCGGGAGCGATGAGCAGTTCTTC. It is translated as CASSSGTSGSDEQFF.

The chain carries TRBV7-2 and TRBJ2-7; TRBD2 matches at 10 bases. CDR3 length: 16 amino acids. The germline CDR1 and CDR2 sequences are SGHTA and FQGNSA. The junction had 11 bases not matched to a gene; V was cut back by 6 bases and J by 3 bases. Here the CDR3 reads CASSSPLAGLDYEQYF. The CDR3 coding sequence is TGTGCCAGCAGTTCCCCACTAGCGGGGTTAGACTACGAGCAGTACTTC.

The rearrangement joins TRBV5-1 to TRBJ1-1; D is undetermined. The germline CDR1 and CDR2 sequences are SGHRS and YFSETQ. This CDR3 comprises 13 residues. V was pared by 3 bases and J by 4 bases, with 10 bases between. CDR3 residues: CASSSDTGTEAFF. Here the CDR3 DNA reads TGCGCCAGCAGCTCCGACACCGGCACTGAAGCTTTCTTT.

The sample holds many counts of this clonotype. The rearrangement uses TRBV6-1 and TRBJ2-5; tentative D call: TRBD1 (5 bases). From germline, CDR1 is MNHNS and CDR2 SASEGT. The germline V and J ends were trimmed by 8 bases and 2 bases, with 15 bases remaining between them. The CDR3 consists of 14 residues. Here the CDR3 reads CASARGFPQETQYF. The CDR3 DNA reads as TGTGCCAGCGCAAGGGGTTTCCCTCAAGAGACCCAGTACTTC.

The chain recombines TRBV14 with TRBJ2-4; D unclear. The V gene lost 0 bases and the J gene lost 9 bases, with 12 bases spanning the gap. CDR1 is SGHDN and CDR2 is FVKESK in the germline V gene. The CDR3 is made up of 14 amino acids. The CDR3 loop is CASSQDWASGIQYF. CDR3 bases: TGTGCCAGCAGCCAAGATTGGGCCTCGGGCATTCAGTACTTC.

This clonotype was detected ten times or more. The chain employs TRBV24-1 and TRBJ2-1, with D perhaps TRBD1 or TRBD2 (5 bases each). V was shortened by 5 bases and J by 9 bases, with 13 bases between the two germline ends. The CDR3 loop spans 13 amino acids. CDR1 is KGHDR and CDR2 is SFDVKD in the germline V gene. The CDR3 DNA follows: TGTGCCACCAGTGCTCACAAGGGGAGTGAGCAGTTCTTC. It is translated as CATSAHKGSEQFF.

A few counts support this clonotype. The gene calls are TRBV9 and TRBJ1-2; D call uncertain. Germline lookup yields CDR1 SGDLS and CDR2 YYNGEE. Trimming took 0 bases from V and 6 from J, leaving 18 bases between them. CDR3 length: 16 residues. CDR3 in amino acids: CASSVADIPTWDGYTF. CDR3 coding DNA: TGTGCCAGCAGCGTAGCTGACATACCCACCTGGGATGGCTACACCTTC.

The CDR3 sequence: CASVKTSGRAGVDNEQFF. DNA for the CDR3: TGTGCTAGTGTTAAGACTAGCGGGAGGGCCGGGGTAGACAATGAGCAGTTCTTC. The chain is built from TRBV12-5 and TRBJ2-1; 14 nucleotides align to TRBD2. From germline, CDR1 is LGHNT and CDR2 FRNRAP. The CDR3 extends over 18 amino acids. V lost 7 bases to trimming and J lost 5 bases; unmatched junction nucleotides: 13.

This clonotype was counted at least ten times. The V call is TRBV9, the J call TRBJ2-3; 10 positions agree with TRBD1. With V trimmed by 3 bases and J by 2 bases, 3 bases remained unmatched. The CDR3 has 15 amino acids. CDR1 SGDLS and CDR2 YYNGEE come from the germline V gene. This chain's CDR3 is CASSGGTGDTDTQYF. CDR3 DNA: TGTGCCAGCAGCGGCGGGACAGGGGACACAGATACGCAGTATTTT.

The rearrangement joins TRBV7-9 to TRBJ1-2; D is possibly TRBD1 (5 bases). CDR1 is SEHNR, CDR2 FQNEAQ, per germline (reference sequence). V shed 3 bases and J shed 4 bases, with 12 bases lying between them. The length of the CDR3 is 14 residues. DNA of the CDR3: TGTGCCAGCAGCTTGGCGGGGCTGCTCTATGGCTACACCTTC. This encodes CASSLAGLLYGYTF.

V is TRBV7-2 and J is TRBJ2-7, with D possibly TRBD1 on 5 matching bases. The V end was cut by 6 bases, the J end by 1 base, with 10 bases between. CDR1 SGHTA and CDR2 FQGNSA come from the germline V gene. The CDR3 loop spans 13 amino acids. The DNA of the CDR3 is TGTGCCAGCAGAATAGACAGTTCCTACGAGCAGTACTTC. It translates to CASRIDSSYEQYF.

The chain links TRBV20-1 to TRBJ2-2; perhaps TRBD2 as D (6 bases). Trimming pared 2 bases from V and 6 bases from J, leaving 13 bases between. Germline lookup yields CDR1 DFQATT and CDR2 SNEGSKA (reference sequence). The length of the CDR3 is 14 residues. The CDR3 reads CSARRASGAGELFF. The CDR3 region has the DNA TGCAGTGCTAGACGGGCCTCGGGGGCCGGGGAGCTGTTTTTT.

This clonotype was seen a few times. The V and J genes are TRBV9 and TRBJ2-7, with 9 nucleotides matching TRBD1. Germline assignment: CDR1 SGDLS and CDR2 YYNGEE. Trimming at V came to 4 bases and at J to 5 bases, leaving 13 bases not matched to a gene. This CDR3 is built from 16 residues. CDR3 coding DNA: TGTGCCAGCAGCCCCCACCCGGGACAGGGTAGTCACGAGCAGTACTTC. Residues: CASSPHPGQGSHEQYF. Drawing the rest from reference TRBV9 and TRBJ2-7, the complete variable domain is DSGVTQTPKHLITATGQRVTLRCSPRSGDLSVYWYQQSLDQGLQFLIQYYNGEERAKGNILERFSAQQFPDLHSELNLSSLELGDSALYFCASSPHPGQGSHEQYFGPGTRLTVT.

J is TRBJ2-4 and V is TRBV20-1, with D hard to call. There are 15 residues in the CDR3. Germline CDR1 and CDR2: DFQATT and SNEGSKA (reference sequence). Deletions cut 5 bases from V and 0 bases from J, with 14 bases between. CDR3 DNA: TGCAGTGCTCCTACCGGCGCCTTAGCCAAAAACATTCAGTACTTC. Residues: CSAPTGALAKNIQYF.

The V and J genes are TRBV6-5 and TRBJ2-7; D tentatively reads TRBD1 or TRBD2 (5 bases each). The CDR3 loop spans 17 amino acids. The V gene lost 2 bases and the J gene lost 5 bases, with 22 bases spanning the gap. From germline, CDR1 is MNHEY and CDR2 SVGAGI. CDR3 DNA: TGTGCCAGCAGTTACAGTGGGATACAATCGGGGACGGACGAGCAGTACTTC. It is translated as CASSYSGIQSGTDEQYF.

The chain uses TRBV3-1 and TRBJ2-7; 12 bases fit TRBD2. The CDR3 loop spans 15 amino acids. Germline trimming cut 4 bases from V and 5 bases from J; bases unmatched to any gene: 6. Germline loops: CDR1 LGHDT, CDR2 YNNKEL (reference sequence). CDR3 coding DNA: TGTGCCAGCAGCCTTGGACTAGCGGGAATCAACGAGCAGTACTTC. Protein: CASSLGLAGINEQYF.

The chain has TRBV6-2 or TRBV6-3 and TRBJ2-1; D is unresolved. CDR1 is MNHEY and CDR2 is SVGEGT in the germline V gene. Trimming removed 2 bases from V and 8 bases from J, with 4 bases in between. The CDR3 has 11 amino acids. The CDR3 nucleotides are TGTGCCAGCAGTTACCCGGATGAGCAGTTCTTC. Translated: CASSYPDEQFF.

This clonotype was seen a handful of times. The chain combines TRBV6-5 with TRBJ2-3; possibly TRBD2 for D (5 bases). The CDR3 is 15 residues long. CDR1 is MNHEY, CDR2 SVGAGI, per germline. With 6 bases removed from V and 2 bases from J, the gap between germline ends came to 15 bases. This CDR3 reads CASRLTPGDTDTQYF. DNA of the CDR3: TGTGCCAGCAGATTAACGCCCGGGGACACAGATACGCAGTATTTT.

This clonotype has a handful of counts. This rearrangement joins TRBV7-6 to TRBJ2-7, with TRBD2 matching 8 bases. The V segment lost 5 bases and the J segment 2 bases; nucleotides outside the gene matches: 11. The V gene's germline CDR1 is SGHVS and CDR2 FNYEAQ. The CDR3 loop spans 16 amino acids. CDR3 amino acids: CASSHAASGGTYEQYF. The CDR3, as DNA: TGTGCCAGCAGCCACGCGGCCAGCGGGGGAACCTACGAGCAGTACTTC.

The rearrangement uses TRBV7-9 and TRBJ2-7; 13 bases fit TRBD2. V was pared by 5 bases and J by 7 bases, with 14 bases of the junction left unmatched. CDR1 and CDR2 (germline): SEHNR, FQNEAQ (reference sequence). The CDR3 extends over 17 amino acids. The CDR3 region has the DNA TGTGCCAGCAGCCGAGGGACTAGCGGGAACCCTCCTCGGGAGCAGTACTTC. Translation gives CASSRGTSGNPPREQYF.